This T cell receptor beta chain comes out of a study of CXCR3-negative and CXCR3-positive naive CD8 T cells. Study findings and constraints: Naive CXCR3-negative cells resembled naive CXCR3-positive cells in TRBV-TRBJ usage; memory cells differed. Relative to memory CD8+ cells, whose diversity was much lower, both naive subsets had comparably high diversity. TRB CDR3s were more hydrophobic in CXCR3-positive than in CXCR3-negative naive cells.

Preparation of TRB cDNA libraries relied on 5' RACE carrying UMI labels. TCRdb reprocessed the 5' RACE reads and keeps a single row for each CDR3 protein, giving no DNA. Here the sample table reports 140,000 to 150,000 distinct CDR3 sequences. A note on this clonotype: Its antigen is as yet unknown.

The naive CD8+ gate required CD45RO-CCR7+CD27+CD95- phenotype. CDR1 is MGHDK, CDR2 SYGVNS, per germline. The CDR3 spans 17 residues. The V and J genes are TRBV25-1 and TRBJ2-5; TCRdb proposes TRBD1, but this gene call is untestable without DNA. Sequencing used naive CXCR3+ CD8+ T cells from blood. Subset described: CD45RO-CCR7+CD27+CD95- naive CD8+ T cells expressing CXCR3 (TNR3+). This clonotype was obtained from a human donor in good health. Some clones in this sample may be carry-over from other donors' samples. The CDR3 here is CASSELGQGPGKETQYF.